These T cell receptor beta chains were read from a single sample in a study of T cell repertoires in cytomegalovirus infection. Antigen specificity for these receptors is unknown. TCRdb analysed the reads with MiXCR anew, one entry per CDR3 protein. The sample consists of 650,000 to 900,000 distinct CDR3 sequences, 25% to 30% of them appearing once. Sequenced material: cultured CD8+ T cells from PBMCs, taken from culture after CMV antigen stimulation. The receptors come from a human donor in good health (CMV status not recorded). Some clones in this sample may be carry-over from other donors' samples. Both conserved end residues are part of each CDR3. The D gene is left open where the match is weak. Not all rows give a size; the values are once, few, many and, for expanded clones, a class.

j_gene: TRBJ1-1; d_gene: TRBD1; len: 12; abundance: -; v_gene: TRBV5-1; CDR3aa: CASSPSQGGAFF; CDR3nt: TGCGCCAGCTCGCCCTCCCAGGGGGGCGCTTTCTTT
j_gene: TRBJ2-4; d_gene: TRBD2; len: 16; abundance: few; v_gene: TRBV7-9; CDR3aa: CASREPGGDLKNIQYF; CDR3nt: TGTGCCAGCAGGGAGCCGGGGGGGGACTTAAAAAACATTCAGTACTTC
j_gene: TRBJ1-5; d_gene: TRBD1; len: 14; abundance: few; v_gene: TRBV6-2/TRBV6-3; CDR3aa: CAGAGTGPNQPQHF; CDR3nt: TGTGCCGGAGCCGGGACAGGTCCGAATCAGCCCCAGCATTTT
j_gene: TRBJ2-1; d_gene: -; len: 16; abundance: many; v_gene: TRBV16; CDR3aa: CASSRSSLAAADEQFF; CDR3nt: TGTGCCAGCAGCCGATCTAGCTTGGCGGCTGCTGATGAGCAGTTCTTC
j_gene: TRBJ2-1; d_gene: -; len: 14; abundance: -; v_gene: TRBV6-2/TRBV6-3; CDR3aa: CASSSLEGNNEQFF; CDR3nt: TGTGCCAGCAGTTCCCTTGAGGGAAACAATGAGCAGTTCTTC
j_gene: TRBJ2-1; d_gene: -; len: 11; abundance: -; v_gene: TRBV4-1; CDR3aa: CASSQENEQFF; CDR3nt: TGCGCCAGCAGCCAAGAGAATGAGCAGTTCTTC
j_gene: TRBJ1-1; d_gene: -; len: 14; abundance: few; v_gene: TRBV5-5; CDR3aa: CASSTDHRNTEAFF; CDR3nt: TGTGCCAGCAGCACGGACCACAGGAACACTGAAGCTTTCTTT
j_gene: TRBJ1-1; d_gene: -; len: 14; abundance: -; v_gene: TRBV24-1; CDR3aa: CATRAVGGNTEAFF; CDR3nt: TGTGCCACCAGGGCGGTAGGGGGGAACACTGAAGCTTTCTTT
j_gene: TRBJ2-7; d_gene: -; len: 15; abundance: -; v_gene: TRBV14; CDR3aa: CASSQEYKGPYEQYF; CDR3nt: TGTGCCAGCAGCCAAGAATATAAGGGACCCTACGAGCAGTACTTC
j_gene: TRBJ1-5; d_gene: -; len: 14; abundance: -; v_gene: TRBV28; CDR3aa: CASRRTVSNQPQHF; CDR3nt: TGTGCCAGCAGGCGGACAGTGAGCAATCAGCCCCAGCATTTT
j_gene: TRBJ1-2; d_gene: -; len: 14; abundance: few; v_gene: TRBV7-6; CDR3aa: CASGPGGGRDGYTF; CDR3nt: TGTGCCAGCGGCCCCGGCGGGGGGCGCGATGGCTACACCTTC
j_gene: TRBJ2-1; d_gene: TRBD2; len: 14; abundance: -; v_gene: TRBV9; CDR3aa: CASSPPGGGDEQFF; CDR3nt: TGTGCCAGCAGCCCCCCGGGAGGGGGTGATGAGCAGTTCTTC
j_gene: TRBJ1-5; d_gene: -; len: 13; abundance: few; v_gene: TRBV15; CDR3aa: CATSRRGNQPQHF; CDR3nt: TGTGCCACCAGCCGCAGGGGCAATCAGCCCCAGCATTTT
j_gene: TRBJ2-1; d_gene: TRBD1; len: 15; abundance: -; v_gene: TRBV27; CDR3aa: CASSFPHTGVYEQFF; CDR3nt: TGTGCCAGCAGTTTCCCCCACACAGGGGTCTATGAGCAGTTCTTC